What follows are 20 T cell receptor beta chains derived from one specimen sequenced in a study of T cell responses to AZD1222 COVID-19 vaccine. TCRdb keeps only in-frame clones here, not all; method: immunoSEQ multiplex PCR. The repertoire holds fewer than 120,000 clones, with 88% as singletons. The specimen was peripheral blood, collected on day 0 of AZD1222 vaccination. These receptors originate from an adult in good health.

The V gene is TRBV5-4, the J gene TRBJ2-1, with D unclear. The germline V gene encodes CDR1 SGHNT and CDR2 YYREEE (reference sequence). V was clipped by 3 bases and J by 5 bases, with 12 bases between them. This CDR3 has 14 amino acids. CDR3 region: CASSSEVENNEQFF. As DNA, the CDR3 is TGTGCCAGCAGCTCCGAGGTAGAGAACAATGAGCAGTTCTTC.

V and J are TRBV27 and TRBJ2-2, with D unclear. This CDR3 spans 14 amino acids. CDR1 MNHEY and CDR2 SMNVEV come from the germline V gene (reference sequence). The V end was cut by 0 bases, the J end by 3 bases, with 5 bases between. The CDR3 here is CASSLSRDTGELFF. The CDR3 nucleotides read TGTGCCAGCAGTTTATCAAGGGACACCGGGGAGCTGTTTTTT.

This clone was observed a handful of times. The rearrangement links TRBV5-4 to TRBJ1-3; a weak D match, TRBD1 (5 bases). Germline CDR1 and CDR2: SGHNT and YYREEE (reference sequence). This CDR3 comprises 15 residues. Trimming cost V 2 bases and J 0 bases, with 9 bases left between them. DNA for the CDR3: TGTGCCAGCAGCTTTCGCGGGGGCTCTGGAAACACCATATATTTT. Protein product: CASSFRGGSGNTIYF.

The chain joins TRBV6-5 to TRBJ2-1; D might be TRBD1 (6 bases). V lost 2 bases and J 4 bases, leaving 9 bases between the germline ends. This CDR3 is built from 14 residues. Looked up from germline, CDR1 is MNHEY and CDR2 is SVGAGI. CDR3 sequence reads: CASSYRDTYNEQFF. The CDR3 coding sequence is TGTGCCAGCAGTTACCGGGACACATACAATGAGCAGTTCTTC.

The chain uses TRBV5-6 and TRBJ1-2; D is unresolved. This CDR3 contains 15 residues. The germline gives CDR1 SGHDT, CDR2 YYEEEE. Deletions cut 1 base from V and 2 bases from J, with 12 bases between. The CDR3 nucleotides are TGTGCCAGCAGCTTGCGCACAAAGGCGAACTATGGCTACACCTTC. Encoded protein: CASSLRTKANYGYTF.

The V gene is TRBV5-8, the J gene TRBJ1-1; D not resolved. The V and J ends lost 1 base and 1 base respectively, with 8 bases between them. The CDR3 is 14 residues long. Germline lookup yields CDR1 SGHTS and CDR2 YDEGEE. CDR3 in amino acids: CASSLRGGNTEAFF. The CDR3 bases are TGTGCCAGCAGCTTGCGGGGAGGGAACACTGAAGCTTTCTTT.

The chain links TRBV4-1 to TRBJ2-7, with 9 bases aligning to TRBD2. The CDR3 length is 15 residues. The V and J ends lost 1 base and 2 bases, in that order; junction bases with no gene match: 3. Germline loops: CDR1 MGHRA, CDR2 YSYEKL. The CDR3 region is CASSQVSGGAYEQYF. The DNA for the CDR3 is TGCGCCAGCAGCCAAGTTAGCGGGGGAGCCTACGAGCAGTACTTC.

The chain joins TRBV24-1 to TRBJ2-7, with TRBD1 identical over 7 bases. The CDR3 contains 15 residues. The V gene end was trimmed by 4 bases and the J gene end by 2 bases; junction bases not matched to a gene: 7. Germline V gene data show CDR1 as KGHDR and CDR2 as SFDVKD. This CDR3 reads CATSEARQGTYEQYF. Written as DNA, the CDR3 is TGTGCCACCAGTGAAGCGAGACAGGGAACCTACGAGCAGTACTTC.

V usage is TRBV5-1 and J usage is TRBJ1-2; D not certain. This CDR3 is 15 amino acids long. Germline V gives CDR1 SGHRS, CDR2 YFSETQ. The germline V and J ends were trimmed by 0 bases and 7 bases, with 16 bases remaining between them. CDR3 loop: CASSLDLGIYGGYTF. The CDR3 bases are TGCGCCAGCAGCTTGGACCTCGGAATCTACGGTGGCTACACCTTC.

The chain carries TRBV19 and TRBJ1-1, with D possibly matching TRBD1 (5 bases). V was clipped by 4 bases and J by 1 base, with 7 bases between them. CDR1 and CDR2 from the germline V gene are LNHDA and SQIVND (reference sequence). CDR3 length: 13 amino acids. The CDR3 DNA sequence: TGTGCCAGTAGTACGACAGAGAACACTGAAGCTTTCTTT. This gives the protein CASSTTENTEAFF.

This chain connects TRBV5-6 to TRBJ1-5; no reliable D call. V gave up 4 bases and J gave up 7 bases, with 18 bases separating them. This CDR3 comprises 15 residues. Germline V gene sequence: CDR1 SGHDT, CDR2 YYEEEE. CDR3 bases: TGTGCCAGCAGCCGAAAATCCTTAGTGGGCCAGCCCCAGCATTTT. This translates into CASSRKSLVGQPQHF.

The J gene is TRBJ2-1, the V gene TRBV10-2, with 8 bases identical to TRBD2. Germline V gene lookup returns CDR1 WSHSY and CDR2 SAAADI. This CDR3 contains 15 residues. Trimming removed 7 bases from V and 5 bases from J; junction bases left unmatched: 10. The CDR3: CASKAHQAGDNEQFF. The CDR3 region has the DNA TGCGCCAGCAAAGCGCATCAAGCGGGAGACAATGAGCAGTTCTTC.

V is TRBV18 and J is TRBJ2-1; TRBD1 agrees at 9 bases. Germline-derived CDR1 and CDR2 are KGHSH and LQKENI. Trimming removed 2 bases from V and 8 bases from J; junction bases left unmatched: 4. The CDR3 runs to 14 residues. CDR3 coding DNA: TGTGCCAGCTCACCAGGGACAGGGAGGGATGAGCAGTTCTTC. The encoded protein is CASSPGTGRDEQFF.

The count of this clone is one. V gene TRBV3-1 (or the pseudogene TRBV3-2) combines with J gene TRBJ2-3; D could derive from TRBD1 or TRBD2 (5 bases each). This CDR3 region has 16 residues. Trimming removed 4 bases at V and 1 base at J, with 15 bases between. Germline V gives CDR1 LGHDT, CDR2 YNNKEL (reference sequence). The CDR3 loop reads CASSRFQGVGTDTQYF. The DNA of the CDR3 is TGTGCCAGCAGCCGGTTTCAGGGAGTGGGCACAGATACGCAGTATTTT.

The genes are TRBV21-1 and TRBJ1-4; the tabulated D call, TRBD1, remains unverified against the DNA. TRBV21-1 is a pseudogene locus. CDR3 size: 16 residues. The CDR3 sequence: CASSKAFSITNEKLFF. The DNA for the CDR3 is TGTGCCAGCAGCAAGGCCTTCTCGATAACTAATGAAAAACTGTTTTTT.

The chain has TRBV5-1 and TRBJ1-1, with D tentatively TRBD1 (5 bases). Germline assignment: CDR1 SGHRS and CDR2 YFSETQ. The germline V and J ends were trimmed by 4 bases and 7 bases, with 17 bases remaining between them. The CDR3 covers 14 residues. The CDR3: CASSAGAGEGEAFF. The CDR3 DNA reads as TGCGCCAGCAGCGCCGGGGCGGGGGAAGGTGAAGCTTTCTTT.

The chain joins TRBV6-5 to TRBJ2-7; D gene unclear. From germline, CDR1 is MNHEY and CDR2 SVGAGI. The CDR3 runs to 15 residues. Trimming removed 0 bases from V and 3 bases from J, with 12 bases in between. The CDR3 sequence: CASSYSNPRNYEQYF. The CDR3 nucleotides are TGTGCCAGCAGTTACTCTAATCCAAGAAACTACGAGCAGTACTTC.

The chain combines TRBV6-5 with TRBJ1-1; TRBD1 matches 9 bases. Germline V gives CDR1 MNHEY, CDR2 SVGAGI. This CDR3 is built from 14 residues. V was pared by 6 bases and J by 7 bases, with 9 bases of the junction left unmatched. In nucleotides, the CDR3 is TGTGCCAGCAGAAGGACAGGGGACATATTTGAAGCTTTCTTT. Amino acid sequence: CASRRTGDIFEAFF.

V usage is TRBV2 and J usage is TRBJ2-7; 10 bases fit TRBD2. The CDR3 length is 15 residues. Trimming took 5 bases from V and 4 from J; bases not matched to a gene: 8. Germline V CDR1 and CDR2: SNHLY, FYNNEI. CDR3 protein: CASSNLAGAGYEQYF. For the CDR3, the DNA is TGTGCCAGCAGTAACCTAGCGGGAGCCGGTTACGAGCAGTACTTC.

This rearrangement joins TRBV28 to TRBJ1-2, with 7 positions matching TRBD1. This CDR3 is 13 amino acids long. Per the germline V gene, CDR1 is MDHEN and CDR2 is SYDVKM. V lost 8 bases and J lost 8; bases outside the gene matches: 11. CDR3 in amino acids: CASVPTGVGGYTF. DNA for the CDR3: TGTGCCAGCGTACCAACAGGGGTGGGAGGCTACACCTTC.